What follows describes a single TCR beta chain. The antigen is undetermined. TCRdb reprocessed the 5' RACE reads, keeping one entry per CDR3 protein, no DNA. The record lists 300,000 to 450,000 distinct CDR3 sequences, of which the ten most abundant hold approximately 2.8%. The sample is drawn from a study of monozygotic twins with inflammatory bowel disease. Study-level results: Patient repertoire variability may have increased through differing immunosuppressive treatments. Researchers were unable to tell different T cell subtypes apart. Clonotype sharing was lower in IBD patients than healthy twins, most markedly with disease activity. Those with IBD had lower TCRbeta diversity (inverse Simpson) than their healthy co-twins did.

CDR3 length: 15 amino acids. From germline, CDR1 is SGHTA and CDR2 FQGTGA. The TCR comes from a human donor with ulcerative colitis or Crohn's disease, or a healthy co-twin of an affected twin (not recorded which). Input material: blood. This rearrangement joins TRBV7-3 to TRBJ2-7; TCRdb's assignment of TRBD1 cannot be checked, as there is no DNA. The CDR3 spells CASSPQGSLTYEQYF.